The entry that follows covers one T cell receptor (beta chain) sequence. Its antigen is still unknown. Germline-derived CDR1 and CDR2 are SGHNT and YENEEA. The V gene lost 5 bases and the J gene lost 4 bases, with 14 bases spanning the gap. The CDR3 runs 14 residues. This entry is derived from a study of identical twins. General observations from the study: Cross-sectional statistics, not tracking of the same donors, supported the conclusions. For cord blood, abundant beta clonotypes had fewer insertions, unlike memory repertoires, which showed none.

TCRdb re-derived calls from the 5' RACE reads in MiXCR, one entry per CDR3 protein. The sample consists of about 920,000 distinct CDR3 sequences, over 9% of them appearing once. These data were also filed under a second study, of yellow fever vaccine responses in identical twins.

The chain recombines TRBV11-3 with TRBJ1-1; D ambiguous. Source material: PBMCs. This receptor was obtained from a young woman in good health. The CDR3 reads CASSRYPSGTEAFF. CDR3 sequence (DNA): TGTGCCAGCAGCAGGTACCCCAGCGGCACTGAAGCTTTCTTT.